The 21 T cell receptor beta chains in this list originate from one sample, sequenced in a study of radiotherapy plus CTLA-4 blockade in lung cancer. Assay: immunoSEQ multiplex PCR; the TCRdb copy retains only in-frame clones and omits some. Here the sample spans approximately 110,000 clones, approximately 80% being singletons. Sequences were derived from peripheral blood, sampled from a patient treated with radiotherapy plus ipilimumab. These receptors were taken from a human donor with non-small cell lung cancer that progressed on radiotherapy plus ipilimumab. Some clones in this sample may be carry-over from other donors' samples.

The chain uses TRBV11-2 and TRBJ2-5, with 11 positions matching TRBD2. CDR1 is SGHAT and CDR2 is FQNNGV in the germline V gene. The CDR3 has 17 residues. Unmatched junction bases numbered 10, after V lost 2 bases and J lost 5 bases. The CDR3 protein is CASSLKIASGGMETQYF. CDR3 coding DNA: TGTGCCAGCAGCTTAAAAATCGCTAGCGGGGGGATGGAGACCCAGTACTTC.

The chain has TRBV4-2 and TRBJ2-5; 8 bases fit TRBD2. J lost 0 bases, V lost 1 base, and 7 bases had no gene match. The germline V gene encodes CDR1 LGHNA and CDR2 YNFKEQ. The CDR3 is made up of 17 amino acids. The CDR3 bases are TGTGCCAGCAGCCAAGGAATCAGCGGGGGAAACCAAGAGACCCAGTACTTC. Its protein product is CASSQGISGGNQETQYF.

The chain combines TRBV4-3 with TRBJ1-1; no clear D. This CDR3 has 14 residues. V lost 4 bases to trimming and J lost 4 bases, with 13 bases between them. CDR1 and CDR2 (germline): LGHNA, YSLEER. Here the CDR3 DNA reads TGCGCCAGCAGCCGCCAGACATTCCCCACTGAAGCTTTCTTT. Translation gives CASSRQTFPTEAFF.

This chain connects TRBV2 to TRBJ2-1; D remains unclear. This CDR3 has 13 residues. V lost 7 bases, J lost 0 bases, and 7 bases lay in between. Per the germline V gene, CDR1 is SNHLY and CDR2 is FYNNEI. CDR3 nucleotides: TGTGCCAGCATTGGCAACTCCTACAATGAGCAGTTCTTC. Amino acids: CASIGNSYNEQFF.

This clone has only a few counts. V usage is TRBV7-2 and J usage is TRBJ1-2; 9 bases are shared with TRBD1. V lost 5 bases and J lost 5; bases outside the gene matches: 3. Germline CDR1 and CDR2: SGHTA and FQGNSA. The CDR3 is made up of 13 amino acids. Written as DNA, the CDR3 is TGTGCCAGCAGCATAGGACAGGGGTATGGCTACACCTTC. This translates into CASSIGQGYGYTF.

CDR3 sequence (DNA): TGTGCCAGCAGACAGGGAATGTTTACCGGGGAGCTGTTTTTT. The encoded protein is CASRQGMFTGELFF. V gene TRBV19 combines with J gene TRBJ2-2; 7 bases line up with TRBD1. From germline, CDR1 is LNHDA and CDR2 SQIVND (reference sequence). The CDR3 is 14 amino acids. V lost 9 bases, J lost 5 bases, and 9 bases stayed unmatched.

The V call is TRBV7-9, the J call TRBJ1-1, with TRBD1 matching over 7 bases. Germline values: CDR1 SEHNR, CDR2 FQNEAQ (reference sequence). V was pared by 3 bases and J by 3 bases, with 7 bases of the junction left unmatched. The CDR3 runs 15 residues. The CDR3 reads CASSLTGRGHTEAFF. The CDR3 DNA reads TGTGCCAGCAGCTTGACAGGGAGGGGGCACACTGAAGCTTTCTTT. Based on the CDR3 plus reference TRBV7-9 and TRBJ1-1, the full variable domain is DTGVSQNPRHKITKRGQNVTFRCDPISEHNRLYWYRQTLGQGPEFLTYFQNEAQLEKSRLLSDRFSAERPKGSFSTLEIQRTEQGDSAMYLCASSLTGRGHTEAFFGQGTRLTVV.

This sequence joins TRBV11-2 and TRBJ2-5; perhaps TRBD2 as D (6 bases). V was shortened by 5 bases and J by 2 bases, with 12 bases between the two germline ends. Germline-derived CDR1 and CDR2 are SGHAT and FQNNGV. The CDR3 runs 14 residues. For the CDR3, the DNA is TGTGCCAGCAGCCCACGGCGGGAACAAGAGACCCAGTACTTC. Translation gives CASSPRREQETQYF.

The chain joins TRBV6-5 to TRBJ1-1, with 7 bases identical to TRBD1. This CDR3 spans 15 amino acids. CDR1 is MNHEY, CDR2 SVGAGI, per germline. J gave up 7 bases and V 0 bases, and 8 bases lay outside the gene matches. DNA of the CDR3: TGTGCCAGCAGTTACTCGGAGACAGGGTTTAGTGAAGCTTTCTTT. It codes for CASSYSETGFSEAFF.

In the case of this clone: At one of its ends the junction is not consistent with the germline gene, which may arise from a read error. The chain uses TRBV28 and TRBJ1-6; D call uncertain. The CDR3 covers 13 residues. Per the germline V gene, CDR1 is MDHEN and CDR2 is SYDVKM. CDR3 sequence reads: CASSFMIGSLLHF. CDR3 nucleotides: TGTGCCAGCAGTTTCATGATAGGTTCACTCCTCCACTTT.

This chain links TRBV6-1 with TRBJ1-1, with TRBD1 matching 7 bases. The CDR3 covers 15 residues. Germline V gene sequence: CDR1 MNHNS, CDR2 SASEGT. Germline trimming cut 4 bases from V and 9 bases from J; bases unmatched to any gene: 14. The CDR3 loop is CASSAKGIRGGQAFF. The CDR3 DNA follows: TGTGCCAGCAGTGCAAAAGGGATCAGGGGGGGTCAAGCTTTCTTT.

The chain joins TRBV7-2 to TRBJ2-7; 10 bases match TRBD2. The trim removed 2 bases at V and 3 bases at J, leaving 4 bases unmatched. This CDR3 comprises 15 residues. The germline CDR1 and CDR2 sequences are SGHTA and FQGNSA. This chain's CDR3 is CASSLSLAGRYEQYF. DNA for the CDR3: TGTGCCAGCAGCTTATCACTAGCGGGGCGCTACGAGCAGTACTTC.

The V and J genes are TRBV28 and TRBJ1-2; 10 positions agree with TRBD1. The length of the CDR3 is 16 residues. CDR1 is MDHEN and CDR2 is SYDVKM in the germline V gene. The ends lost 4 bases at V and 6 bases at J; junction bases unmatched: 11. The CDR3 DNA reads TGTGCCAGCAGTTCCCCAATCCGACAGGGGGCACATGGCTACACCTTC. Residues: CASSSPIRQGAHGYTF.

This clone was seen only once. The genes are TRBV2 and TRBJ1-2; no reliable D call. The V gene's germline CDR1 is SNHLY and CDR2 FYNNEI. This CDR3 spans 12 amino acids. With 3 bases removed from V and 1 base from J, the gap between germline ends came to 3 bases. CDR3 coding DNA: TGTGCCAGCAGTGACAATAACTATGGCTACACCTTC. Translated: CASSDNNYGYTF. The whole variable domain, remainder taken from reference TRBV2 and TRBJ1-2, is EPEVTQTPSHQVTQMGQEVILRCVPISNHLYFYWYRQILGQKVEFLVSFYNNEISEKSEIFDDQFSVERPDGSNFTLKIRSTKLEDSAMYFCASSDNNYGYTFGSGTRLTVV.

The chain carries TRBV15 and TRBJ2-7; D might be TRBD1 or TRBD2, each matching 5 bases. The CDR3 has 14 amino acids. Germline lookup yields CDR1 LNHNV and CDR2 YYDKDF (reference sequence). V lost 5 bases and J lost 3, with 14 bases in between. As DNA, the CDR3 is TGTGCCACCAGCGCCGGGAAGGGGAGCTACGAGCAGTACTTC. Residues: CATSAGKGSYEQYF.

Written as DNA, the CDR3 is TGTGCCAGCAGCGGACCTTCCACCACTGAAGCTTTCTTT. Protein: CASSGPSTTEAFF. This chain uses TRBV28 with TRBJ1-1; D gene ambiguous. V was clipped by 6 bases and J by 4 bases, with 12 bases between them. The CDR3 is 13 residues long. The germline V gene encodes CDR1 MDHEN and CDR2 SYDVKM.

This chain joins TRBV14 and TRBJ2-7; maybe TRBD1 (6 bases). Germline values: CDR1 SGHDN, CDR2 FVKESK. Trimming removed 2 bases at V and 9 bases at J, with 20 bases between. This CDR3 spans 15 amino acids. CDR3 DNA sequence: TGTGCCAGCAGCCAAAGTTCGGGACACACCGTAAGGCAGTACTTC. Translated, it gives CASSQSSGHTVRQYF.

The genes are TRBV29-1 and TRBJ1-1; 7 bases are a match to TRBD1. CDR3 length equals 16 residues. Germline trimming cut 4 bases from V and 2 bases from J; bases unmatched to any gene: 13. Germline-derived CDR1 and CDR2 are SQVTM and ANQGSEA. CDR3 bases: TGCAGCGTTGTGGGGGAGCCCGGGACAGTCAACACTGAAGCTTTCTTT. Its translation: CSVVGEPGTVNTEAFF.

J is TRBJ1-5 and V is TRBV7-9, with TRBD1 matching over 12 bases. The CDR3 runs to 19 residues. CDR1 is SEHNR, CDR2 FQNEAQ, per germline (reference sequence). V shed 4 bases, J shed 1 base, and the junction held 11 bases outside the gene matches. CDR3 DNA: TGTGCCAGCAGCTCCGGGACAGGGGGCTCTCTTCGGAGCAATCAGCCCCAGCATTTT. Residues: CASSSGTGGSLRSNQPQHF.

This clone was counted once. The rearrangement links TRBV7-3 to TRBJ2-3, with a possible D match to TRBD2 (6 bases). From germline, CDR1 is SGHTA and CDR2 FQGTGA. This CDR3 spans 15 amino acids. V was shortened by 5 bases and J by 1 base, with 13 bases between the two germline ends. In nucleotides, the CDR3 is TGTGCCAGCAGCCCTAGGAGGGCGGGCACAGATACGCAGTATTTT. Its protein product is CASSPRRAGTDTQYF.

The CDR3 bases are TGTGCCAGCAGCTTTAGAGGCCAGGGGGCTGGTGCTGAGCAGTTCTTC. This gives the protein CASSFRGQGAGAEQFF. V is TRBV11-1 and J is TRBJ2-1, with 8 bases matching TRBD1. Per germline, CDR1 SGHAT and CDR2 FQDESV (reference sequence). The ends lost 3 bases at V and 9 bases at J; junction bases unmatched: 13. The CDR3 is made up of 16 amino acids.